These T cell receptor beta chains were read from a single sample in a study of PD-1 blockade in classical Hodgkin lymphoma. Libraries were prepared by immunoSEQ multiplex PCR; TCRdb keeps only in-frame clonotypes and omits some of them. The repertoire holds tens of thousands of clones, with over 90% as singletons. The source material was peripheral blood mononuclear cells (PBMCs). These receptor sequences come from a human donor with classical Hodgkin lymphoma. Each CDR3 is given with its conserved first and last residue. The D gene is left open where the match is weak. Rows give clone size only sometimes, using once, few, many, or a class for an expanded clone.

V,size,D,J,CDR3,DNA
TRBV7-7,-,TRBD2,TRBJ2-1,CASSLRGLAGDNEQFF,TGTGCCAGCAGCTTACGGGGACTAGCGGGAGACAATGAGCAGTTCTTC
TRBV27,-,-,TRBJ1-2,CASSLSGGGGYTF,TGTGCCAGCAGTTTATCAGGGGGGGGTGGCTACACCTTC
TRBV5-5,-,-,TRBJ1-3,CASSLGPSGNTIYF,TGTGCCAGCAGCCTAGGCCCCTCTGGAAACACCATATATTTT
TRBV6-1,-,TRBD1,TRBJ1-4,CASRRQGREKLFF,TGTGCCAGCAGACGACAGGGTCGTGAAAAACTGTTTTTT
TRBV18,once,-,TRBJ1-2,CASSTSGTPTYGYTF,TGTGCCAGCTCAACTTCCGGGACACCTACCTATGGCTACACCTTC
TRBV30,-,-,TRBJ2-1,CAWGSVLSEQFF,TGTGCCTGGGGTTCGGTTTTGTCTGAGCAGTTCTTC
TRBV5-1,-,-,TRBJ2-7,CASSRGSGGFYEQYF,TGCGCCAGCAGTCGGGGTAGCGGAGGGTTCTACGAGCAGTACTTC
TRBV6-1,-,-,TRBJ1-1,CASSTNGEAFF,TGTGCCAGCAGTACCAACGGTGAAGCTTTCTTT
TRBV5-5,-,-,TRBJ2-3,CASSPPTDTQYF,TGTGCCAGCAGCCCCCCTACAGATACGCAGTATTTT
TRBV20-1,-,-,TRBJ2-5,CLGQLQETQYF,TGCCTCGGACAGCTACAAGAGACCCAGTACTTC
TRBV29-1,-,-,TRBJ2-7,CSVANPYEQYF,TGCAGCGTTGCCAACCCTTACGAGCAGTACTTC
TRBV6-1,-,-,TRBJ2-7,CASSVYLGEQYF,TGTGCCAGCAGTGTTTACCTAGGCGAGCAGTACTTC
TRBV28,once,-,TRBJ1-2,CASGSARTGNGYTF,TGTGCCAGCGGGTCAGCACGAACAGGGAATGGCTACACCTTC
TRBV19,-,TRBD1,TRBJ2-2,CASHAGQGVHTGELFF,TGTGCCAGTCACGCGGGACAGGGAGTCCACACCGGGGAGCTGTTTTTT
TRBV5-6,-,-,TRBJ2-7,CASSKQATYEQYF,TGTGCCAGCAGCAAGCAAGCTACCTACGAGCAGTACTTC
TRBV11-3,-,-,TRBJ2-1,CASSSSGTYNEQFF,TGTGCCAGCAGCTCCAGCGGAACCTACAATGAGCAGTTCTTC
TRBV5-4,-,-,TRBJ1-1,CASSLGAPTMNTEAFF,TGTGCCAGCAGCTTGGGAGCCCCCACTATGAACACTGAAGCTTTCTTT
TRBV5-1,-,TRBD1,TRBJ1-5,CASSLGGQINQPQHF,TGCGCCAGCAGCTTGGGGGGACAGATAAATCAGCCCCAGCATTTT
TRBV29-1,-,TRBD2,TRBJ2-3,CSATWKGRVTDTQYF,TGCAGCGCTACGTGGAAGGGGAGGGTTACAGATACGCAGTATTTT
TRBV2,-,TRBD1,TRBJ2-2,CASSKDRAINTGELFF,TGTGCCAGCAGCAAGGACAGGGCGATCAACACCGGGGAGCTGTTTTTT
TRBV6-5,-,-,TRBJ1-2,CASSSPSSHYGYTF,TGTGCCAGCAGTTCCCCGAGTTCCCACTATGGCTACACCTTC
TRBV6-1,-,-,TRBJ1-1,CASSEGGANTEAFF,TGTGCCAGCAGTGAAGGCGGAGCCAACACTGAAGCTTTCTTT
TRBV5-1,once,-,TRBJ1-1,CASSLNRGTEAFF,TGCGCCAGCAGCTTGAATCGGGGTACTGAAGCTTTCTTT
TRBV6-1,-,-,TRBJ1-2,CASSDGANYGYTF,TGTGCCAGCAGTGACGGAGCTAACTATGGCTACACCTTC
TRBV11-2,-,-,TRBJ1-4,CASSSTGFGEKLFF,TGTGCCAGCAGCTCTACAGGGTTCGGTGAAAAACTGTTTTTT
TRBV9,-,TRBD1,TRBJ2-6,CASSTGQGFGGANVLTF,TGTGCCAGCAGCACCGGACAGGGTTTTGGGGGGGCCAACGTCCTGACTTTC
TRBV11-3,-,TRBD1,TRBJ2-5,CASSSREDRGSQETQYF,TGTGCCAGCAGCTCGAGGGAAGACAGGGGGTCTCAAGAGACCCAGTACTTC
TRBV11-2,-,-,TRBJ2-7,CASSFEYEQYF,TGTGCCAGCAGCTTTGAGTACGAGCAGTACTTC
TRBV2,-,-,TRBJ2-2,CASSPYGELFF,TGTGCCAGCAGTCCTTACGGGGAGCTGTTTTTT
TRBV10-3,-,-,TRBJ1-1,CATRAEATEAFF,TGTGCCACCAGGGCGGAGGCCACTGAAGCTTTCTTT
TRBV29-1,few,-,TRBJ2-7,CSVEARGFKQYF,TGCAGCGTTGAGGCTAGGGGCTTCAAGCAGTACTTC
TRBV9,-,-,TRBJ2-3,CASSVGPQYTDTQYF,TGTGCCAGCAGCGTAGGCCCCCAGTACACAGATACGCAGTATTTT
TRBV10-1,-,-,TRBJ2-3,CASSQSVTDTQYF,TGCGCCAGCAGCCAGTCGGTCACAGATACGCAGTATTTT